This T cell receptor beta chain came from a study of blood T cells in healthy people across ages (dated by TCRdb to between 2014 and 2017). A note on the overall study: In model experiments, template switching captured roughly one uniquely barcoded TCR beta cDNA molecule for every two T cells. The study measured age-related changes in TCR beta repertoire diversity using deep sequencing normalized with unique cDNA molecular identifiers. The donors were divided into four age groups: young (average approximately 15 years), middle-aged (over 35), aged (about 62) and long-lived (82). Using the same blood draw, the study looked at two additional independent replicas of 1 million unique cDNA reads for two donors, one aged 18 to 30 and the other aged 80 or older.

Systemically healthy Caucasian individuals from Russia, some 36 in total and aged roughly 6 to 100 years, were included as donors. Around 10 milliliters of peripheral blood were drawn from each donor into EDTA-treated Vacutainer tubes. Ficoll-Paque density-gradient centrifugation was used to isolate PBMCs, with at least 6.5 million per sample. Total RNA was extracted from PBMCs with Trizol reagent, with at least 5.5 micrograms obtained per sample. For every donor, flow cytometry on a PBMC aliquot measured the percentage of naive CD45RAhigh/CD27high T cells. Concerning this clonotype itself: This receptor's antigen is unknown. Qualities for individual bases were not recorded, and no much larger clone is one base off.

Inclusive of the bounding cysteine and phenylalanine, the CDR3 is 14 residues long. Only CDR3 DNA is held: 42 bases, read in frame from base 1. Libraries were made using 5' RACE. The instrument was an Illumina HiSeq 2500. A second PCR of roughly 7 to 11 cycles was run with a J-beta primer mix and a sample-barcoded 5' primer. A unique molecular identifier was introduced onto each TCR beta cDNA molecule by a template-switch 5' adaptor carrying 12 random nucleotides. At least 2.5 million CDR3-containing paired-end reads were obtained from each sample. The Mint cDNA synthesis kit, primed by a TRBC-specific oligonucleotide, was used to synthesize first-strand cDNA from all RNA. After uracil-DNA glycosylase treatment, a first 18-cycle PCR used universal primers M1SS and BC2_uni_R on all cDNA. On the study's bioinformatics: For normalization, 1 million high-quality reads, each with a distinct molecular identifier, were randomly selected from each sample. Instead of being binned into consensus sequences, reads with shared molecular identifiers were discarded. MiTCR, run with a Q25 quality threshold and the strictest error-elimination algorithm, handled CDR3 identification, clonotype clustering and error correction. Lower-bound total TCR beta diversity was estimated with a nonparametric unseen species model using Euler transformation. Clones were called with MiXCR by TCRdb after fastp trimmed the public reads at Q25, and only in-frame beta chains were retained. Entries that share a CDR3 protein sequence are merged under the most common genes and DNA. The V and J calls come from TCRdb's annotation, not from the publication. This sample is represented by over 500,000 distinct CDR3 sequences; 25% to 35% of them were singletons. The leading ten clones occupy under 4.5% of the sample.

Study-wide conclusions, independent of this receptor: Observed TCR beta diversity per million T cells fell roughly linearly with age, and a significant reduction was already apparent by age roughly 40. The percentage of naive T cells measured by flow cytometry correlated strongly with observed TCR beta diversity. Because the CMV infection status of the donors was unknown, age-related changes in expanded clonotypes may potentially have been confounded. Compared with the aged group, more naive CD4+ T cells, fewer expanded clones and increased TCR diversity were shown by the long-lived group, suggesting age selection. Bulk unsorted PBMC profiling prevented conclusive comparison of naive and antigen-experienced compartments. Total diversity estimates from one million sequenced T cells were considered lower bounds and underestimates.

These records were also assigned to another study, of T cells of mothers and their children. Per the second study: Nine systemically healthy Caucasian individuals, comprising three mothers and their six children, were included as donors. cDNA synthesis consumed the entire amount of extracted RNA, loaded at approximately 1.4 ug RNA in each 15 ul reaction. In the second PCR, sample barcodes and 2-4 random nucleotides were introduced via the M1S primer. Each mother yielded over 9.5 million TCR beta CDR3 reads and each child 2.5 million to 3 million reads. TCR recombination output is similarly shaped by thymic selection in related and unrelated pairs, with a minor effect exerted by inherited differences. Related mother-child pairs always showed normalized repertoire overlap that was slightly higher than in unrelated mother-child pairs, though the difference was never significant. Persistent microchimeric T cell clones were not detected, at a sensitivity of around 95 clones per million clonotypes. To look for features that set related mother-child pairs apart from unrelated individuals, the researchers ran deep NGS to compare the TCR beta repertoires of mothers and children. Mothers averaged roughly 40 +/- 4 years of age and children averaged about 12 +/- 4 years. Libraries were sequenced on Illumina HiSeq 2000 with 100+100 nt paired-end reads after adapter ligation with NEBNext reagents. Mother and child libraries were prepared a month apart and sequenced in separate runs to prevent cross-contamination. Between roughly 500,000 and 2,300,000 distinct TCR beta clonotypes were identified per donor. Naive TCR beta clonotypes were estimated from low-frequency clonotypes matched to each donor's FACS-determined naive share, without sorting.

This clonotype was sampled from a boy aged 2 to 10 in good health. Sequenced: blood. The chain is made from TRBV12-3 or TRBV12-4 and TRBJ2-5; 6 matching bases give a weak D call of TRBD2. TRBJ2-7 explains the end of the DNA better; the J call may be wrong. Here is the DNA: TGTGCCAGCAGTTCTGGCGGGGCCCCCTACGAGCAGTACTTC. This codes for CASSSGGAPYEQYF.